Here is one T cell receptor (beta chain) with its context. With V trimmed by 5 bases and J by 0 bases, 5 bases remained unmatched. Germline assignment: CDR1 SGHVS and CDR2 FQNEAQ. The CDR3 contains 15 residues. This record belongs to a study of blood T cell repertoires in COVID-19. Source study methods: Estimated nucleated cell counts came from reference gene primer amplification. Measured with immunoSEQ multiplex PCR; TCRdb has only the in-frame clones, and not every one. V and J calls plus clone size are reproduced from that table; the DNA served to infer D and trimming. Here the sample spans approximately 150,000 clones, around 82% being singletons.

This TCR was recovered from a man in his 70s with active or convalescent COVID-19. Sequenced: peripheral blood. The chain employs TRBV7-8 and TRBJ2-3; 7 nucleotides match TRBD2. This chain's CDR3 is CASSPRGVSTDTQYF. For the CDR3, the DNA is TGTGCCAGCAGCCCCCGGGGGGTTAGCACAGATACGCAGTATTTT. The full variable domain, its missing parts supplied by reference TRBV7-8 and TRBJ2-3, is GAGVSQSPRYKVAKRGQDVALRCDPISGHVSLFWYQQALGQGPEFLTYFQNEAQLDKSGLPSDRFFAERPEGSVSTLKIQRTQQEDSAVYLCASSPRGVSTDTQYFGPGTRLTVL.